This entry lists 17 T cell receptor beta chains sequenced from one sample in a study of cytomegalovirus exposure and HLA in healthy donors. PCR used 60 Vbeta primers and 13 Jbeta primers. Profiled with immunoSEQ multiplex PCR; TCRdb holds only in-frame clones, not every one. The sample has 95,000 to 110,000 clones; about 74% are singletons. Sequenced material: PBMCs. These receptors all stem from a middle-aged woman in good health and CMV-seropositive.

This clone was seen more than once but under ten times. The rearrangement joins TRBV6-1 to TRBJ1-2; TRBD1 might be the D (5 bases). This CDR3 has 15 amino acids. Looked up from germline, CDR1 is MNHNS and CDR2 is SASEGT. Trimming removed 0 bases from V and 4 bases from J, with 12 bases in between. CDR3 loop: CASSEAFGGAYGYTF. The DNA for the CDR3 is TGTGCCAGCAGTGAAGCCTTCGGGGGTGCCTATGGCTACACCTTC.

The chain recombines TRBV4-2 with TRBJ2-1; possible D gene TRBD1, 6 bases. The V gene's germline CDR1 is LGHNA and CDR2 YNFKEQ. The CDR3 totals 17 residues. Deletions cut 4 bases from V and 4 bases from J, with 20 bases between. CDR3 nucleotide sequence: TGTGCCAGCAGCCCCTATTTCATGGACAGACTATACAATGAGCAGTTCTTC. Its protein product is CASSPYFMDRLYNEQFF.

This clone was counted a single time. V usage is TRBV14 and J usage is TRBJ2-5; D not resolved. The CDR3 spans 15 residues. V lost 0 bases, J lost 2 bases, and 10 bases lay in between. Per germline, CDR1 SGHDN and CDR2 FVKESK. CDR3 coding DNA: TGTGCCAGCAGCCAAGATATGCGGTCTCAAGAGACCCAGTACTTC. It encodes CASSQDMRSQETQYF.

The chain employs TRBV19 and TRBJ1-5; D is ambiguous. From germline, CDR1 is LNHDA and CDR2 SQIVND (reference sequence). V was trimmed by 9 bases and J by 8 bases, leaving 23 bases between them. The CDR3 spans 15 residues. The CDR3 nucleotides read TGTGCCAGCTCCGCAGACGAGGTGGTCATGGAGCCCCAGCATTTT. As protein: CASSADEVVMEPQHF.

This clone appeared a few times. The rearrangement links TRBV9 to TRBJ2-5; TRBD2 agrees at 10 bases. There are 18 residues in the CDR3. J gave up 5 bases and V 1 base, and 14 bases lay outside the gene matches. The germline V gene has CDR1 SGDLS and CDR2 YYNGEE. This CDR3 is CASSVKLKLAGVKETQYF. The CDR3 DNA sequence: TGTGCCAGCAGCGTAAAATTGAAGCTAGCGGGGGTTAAGGAGACCCAGTACTTC.

The chain recombines TRBV29-1 with TRBJ1-1; D remains ambiguous. Germline-derived CDR1 and CDR2 are SQVTM and ANQGSEA. V was trimmed by 1 base and J by 0 bases, leaving 6 bases between them. The CDR3 has 13 residues. The CDR3 here is CSVEGYLNTEAFF. Here the CDR3 DNA reads TGCAGCGTTGAAGGTTATTTGAACACTGAAGCTTTCTTT. Variable domain in full (rest from reference TRBV29-1 and TRBJ1-1): SAVISQKPSRDICQRGTSLTIQCQVDSQVTMMFWYRQQPGQSLTLIATANQGSEATYESGFVIDKFPISRPNLTFSTLTVSNMSPEDSSIYLCSVEGYLNTEAFFGQGTRLTVV.

The V call is TRBV29-1, the J call TRBJ2-6; no reliable D call. From germline, CDR1 is SQVTM and CDR2 ANQGSEA. CDR3 length equals 12 residues. Trimming took off 6 bases at V and 3 bases at J, with 6 bases between the two ends. The chain's CDR3 is CSVTDGANVLTF. The DNA of the CDR3 is TGCAGCGTCACAGATGGGGCCAACGTCCTGACTTTC.

This sequence joins TRBV5-6 and TRBJ2-6; D is uncertain. The V gene's germline CDR1 is SGHDT and CDR2 YYEEEE. This CDR3 spans 14 amino acids. Trimming cost V 4 bases and J 2 bases, with 7 bases left between them. The CDR3 DNA reads TGTGCCAGCAGCCCTAGTACTGGGGCCAACGTCCTGACTTTC. Its translation: CASSPSTGANVLTF.

The chain combines TRBV19 with TRBJ1-4; 11 bases are a match to TRBD1. V lost 5 bases to trimming and J lost 8 bases; unmatched junction nucleotides: 4. The CDR3 contains 14 residues. Germline-derived CDR1 and CDR2 are LNHDA and SQIVND (reference sequence). CDR3 sequence reads: CASSLDRGQEKLFF. CDR3 in DNA: TGTGCCAGTAGTCTGGACAGGGGGCAAGAAAAACTGTTTTTT.

In its sample, this clone was seen a few times. This rearrangement joins TRBV5-8 to TRBJ1-3, with no clear D. This CDR3 has 16 residues. V lost 0 bases to trimming and J lost 0 bases, with 10 bases between them. Germline loops: CDR1 SGHTS, CDR2 YDEGEE. The CDR3 sequence: CASSLAEFYSGNTIYF. CDR3 nucleotide sequence: TGTGCCAGCAGCTTGGCCGAATTCTACTCTGGAAACACCATATATTTT.

V is TRBV6-5 and J is TRBJ1-6; 7 nucleotides agree with TRBD1. CDR1 is MNHEY and CDR2 is SVGAGI in the germline V gene. The CDR3 totals 15 residues. V gave up 4 bases and J gave up 7 bases; unmatched junction bases: 7. CDR3 in DNA: TGTGCCAGCAGTTCCGGACAGGTCACAAATTCACCCCTCCACTTT. This sequence encodes CASSSGQVTNSPLHF.

The genes are TRBV2 and TRBJ2-5; TRBD1 aligns across 11 bases. The CDR3 spans 14 residues. Losses at the gene ends were 7 bases for V and 6 bases for J; bases not matched to a gene: 7. Germline loops: CDR1 SNHLY, CDR2 FYNNEI. The CDR3, as DNA: TGTGCCAGCACCTCGGACAGGGGGCGAAAGACCCAGTACTTC. As protein: CASTSDRGRKTQYF.

The V call is TRBV30, the J call TRBJ2-2, with D tentatively TRBD2 (6 bases). The CDR3 contains 14 residues. Trimming took off 1 base at V and 2 bases at J, with 8 bases between the two ends. CDR1 GTSNPN and CDR2 SVGIG come from the germline V gene (reference sequence). Written as DNA, the CDR3 is TGTGCCTGGAGTGGCGGGGCTAACACCGGGGAGCTGTTTTTT. It specifies CAWSGGANTGELFF.

The chain links TRBV4-3 to TRBJ2-5; TRBD1 matches 8 bases. The CDR3 runs to 15 residues. V was clipped by 0 bases and J by 5 bases; unmatched bases: 5. Germline values: CDR1 LGHNA, CDR2 YSLEER. This chain's CDR3 is CASSQERQGAETQYF. The DNA for the CDR3 is TGCGCCAGCAGCCAAGAACGGCAGGGGGCCGAGACCCAGTACTTC.

This clone was detected only a few times. This chain links TRBV5-4 with TRBJ2-3; a weak D match, TRBD2 (6 bases). Germline CDR1 reads SGHNT; CDR2 reads YYREEE (reference sequence). The CDR3 covers 16 residues. The V gene lost 1 base and the J gene lost 0 bases, with 12 bases spanning the gap. The DNA for the CDR3 is TGTGCCAGCAGCTTGAGAGCGGGTTCAAGCACAGATACGCAGTATTTT. Translating gives CASSLRAGSSTDTQYF.

The V call is TRBV7-9, the J call TRBJ2-3; D is unresolved. Germline-derived CDR1 and CDR2 are SEHNR and FQNEAQ (reference sequence). CDR3 length: 15 residues. Trimming took 1 base from V and 0 from J, leaving 8 bases between them. DNA for the CDR3: TGTGCCAGCAGCTTAGGGCTCTCTAGCACAGATACGCAGTATTTT. Translating it yields CASSLGLSSTDTQYF.

This chain connects TRBV5-8 to TRBJ1-2; 7 bases are a match to TRBD1. Looked up from germline, CDR1 is SGHTS and CDR2 is YDEGEE. Trimming removed 4 bases from V and 0 bases from J; junction bases left unmatched: 12. This CDR3 has 17 residues. Written as DNA, the CDR3 is TGTGCCAGCAGCCCGGGAGGGACAGTTTTAGCTAACTATGGCTACACCTTC. This encodes CASSPGGTVLANYGYTF. Full variable domain (rest looked up from reference TRBV5-8 and TRBJ1-2): EAGVTQSPTHLIKTRGQQATLRCSPISGHTSVYWYQQALGLGLQFLLWYDEGEERNRGNFPPRFSGRQFPNYSSELNVNALELEDSALYLCASSPGGTVLANYGYTFGSGTRLTVV.